This T cell receptor beta chain was found in a study of blood T cell repertoires in COVID-19. Study-wide background: Samples taken during acute and convalescent COVID-19 were collected in the United States, Italy and Spain. In each case, the material was cDNA or gDNA derived from T cells, B-cell-depleted T cells, or PBMCs.

V lost 0 bases and J 5 bases, leaving 13 bases between the germline ends. Germline V CDR1 and CDR2: SQVTM, ANQGSEA. This CDR3 contains 14 residues. As originally analysed: Nucleated cell counts were estimated from reference gene primer amplification. Assay: immunoSEQ multiplex PCR; the TCRdb copy retains only in-frame clones and omits some. The V and J calls and clone size were taken over from that table, and D and trimming were inferred from the DNA. The sample has 200,000 to 300,000 clones; around nine tenths are singletons. Sequencing was performed on peripheral blood. The rearrangement links TRBV29-1 to TRBJ2-5; TRBD1 is a possible D gene (5 bases). This receptor was obtained from a man in his thirties or forties with active or convalescent COVID-19. For the CDR3, the DNA is TGCAGCGTTGAAGAAACAGGATTAGGGGAGACCCAGTACTTC. Its protein is CSVEETGLGETQYF.